One sample yielded the 29 T cell receptor beta chains listed below, sequenced in a study of T cells after yellow fever vaccination. Using its own MiXCR run on the 5' RACE reads, TCRdb lists one record per CDR3 protein. The sample holds about 220,000 distinct CDR3 sequences, 3% to 3.5% seen once. This specimen consisted of CD4+ T cells sorted from PBMCs, obtained 10 days after the yellow fever booster vaccination. Receptor source: a man aged 18 to 30 who received the YFV17D yellow fever vaccine.

This clonotype was found many times. V is TRBV6-5 and J is TRBJ1-4; a possible D gene is TRBD1 (6 bases). The CDR3 length is 16 residues. V shed 0 bases and J shed 5 bases, with 13 bases lying between them. The germline V gene encodes CDR1 MNHEY and CDR2 SVGAGI. The CDR3 here is CASSYSPWTVNEKLFF. As DNA, the CDR3 is TGTGCCAGCAGTTACTCACCATGGACAGTAAATGAAAAACTGTTTTTT.

In its sample, this clonotype was seen many times. The J gene is TRBJ2-4, the V gene TRBV3-1; D gene unclear. This CDR3 is built from 14 residues. Looked up from germline, CDR1 is LGHDT and CDR2 is YNNKEL (reference sequence). The germline V and J ends were trimmed by 1 base and 5 bases, with 9 bases remaining between them. The CDR3 region has the DNA TGTGCCAGCAGCCAAGGAATAGACCAAAACATTCAGTACTTC. Translating it yields CASSQGIDQNIQYF.

The V call is TRBV6-2 or TRBV6-3, the J call TRBJ1-1; TRBD1 might be the D (6 bases). Germline V gene sequence: CDR1 MNHEY, CDR2 SVGEGT. Trimming stripped 0 bases from V and 0 bases from J, with 11 bases between. This CDR3 is built from 16 residues. For the CDR3, the DNA is TGTGCCAGCAGTTACTCCGTCGGGGGCATGAACACTGAAGCTTTCTTT. This sequence encodes CASSYSVGGMNTEAFF.

The V and J genes are TRBV6-5 and TRBJ2-5; D is unclear. This CDR3 spans 13 amino acids. Per the germline V gene, CDR1 is MNHEY and CDR2 is SVGAGI. V was trimmed by 9 bases and J by 1 base, leaving 12 bases between them. The CDR3 DNA reads as TGTGCCAGTAGTACTCAGGCCCAAGAGACCCAGTACTTC. It codes for CASSTQAQETQYF.

The J gene is TRBJ1-1, the V gene TRBV5-5, with D possibly being TRBD1 (5 bases). Germline V gene data show CDR1 as SGHKS and CDR2 as YYEKEE (reference sequence). The V end lost 1 base, the J end lost 6 bases, and 10 bases lay between the germline ends. The CDR3 has 13 residues. The CDR3 here is CASSLRRGPEAFF. In nucleotides, the CDR3 is TGTGCCAGCAGCTTGAGGAGGGGCCCTGAAGCTTTCTTT.

This clonotype occurred many times. The chain recombines TRBV18 with TRBJ2-7; D uncertain. This CDR3 region has 12 residues. Germline CDR1 reads KGHSH; CDR2 reads LQKENI. V lost 6 bases to trimming and J lost 4 bases, with 10 bases between them. The CDR3 here is CASSPGSYEQYV. As DNA, the CDR3 is TGTGCCAGCTCCCCAGGAAGTTACGAGCAGTACGTC.

This clonotype was detected many times. The chain carries TRBV12-3 or TRBV12-4 and TRBJ1-5; D not resolved. V was shortened by 4 bases and J by 4 bases, with 11 bases between the two germline ends. The CDR3 has 14 amino acids. CDR3 region: CASSSATANQPQHF. CDR3 nucleotides: TGTGCCAGCAGTTCTGCCACAGCAAATCAGCCCCAGCATTTT.

The chain links TRBV12-3 or TRBV12-4 to TRBJ1-5; the D is unclear. The CDR3 runs to 12 residues. The ends were cut back, 2 bases at V and 6 bases at J, with 5 bases in the middle. The CDR3 coding sequence is TGTGCCAGCAGTTTAAATTTTCAGCCCCAGCATTTT. It translates to CASSLNFQPQHF.

This clonotype was recorded at least ten times. CDR3 loop: CASSVGQSSGNTIYF. The CDR3, as DNA: TGCGCCAGCAGCGTGGGACAGAGCTCTGGAAACACCATATATTTT. V and J are TRBV5-1 and TRBJ1-3; 7 bases are shared with TRBD1. J lost 0 bases, V lost 4 bases, and 4 bases had no gene match. Germline V lookup: CDR1 SGHRS, CDR2 YFSETQ. The CDR3 contains 15 residues.

The chain couples TRBV7-2 to TRBJ1-1; weak D call: TRBD1 (6 bases). The CDR3 totals 13 residues. V lost 3 bases and J 7 bases, leaving 12 bases between the germline ends. Germline CDR1 reads SGHTA; CDR2 reads FQGNSA. The CDR3 loop is CASSLRGQLEAFF. CDR3 nucleotide sequence: TGTGCCAGCAGCTTGAGAGGACAGCTTGAAGCTTTCTTT.

In regard to this clonotype: One base away lies a much larger clone, so this may be a sequencing read error. This rearrangement joins TRBV28 to TRBJ1-4; no clear D gene. V dropped 0 bases and J dropped 4 bases, with 9 bases sitting between them. The CDR3 is made up of 15 amino acids. Looked up from germline, CDR1 is MDHEN and CDR2 is SYDVKM. CDR3 DNA: TGTGCCAGCAGTTTATGGGCCCACCTTAATGAAAAACTGTTTTTT. Translated: CASSLWAHLNEKLFF.

The chain employs TRBV6-2 or TRBV6-3 and TRBJ2-7; TRBD1 matches at 10 bases. Germline V gene lookup returns CDR1 MNHEY and CDR2 SVGEGT. With 5 bases clipped from V and 2 bases from J, the junction kept 9 bases outside the gene matches. The CDR3 consists of 16 residues. The CDR3 nucleotides read TGTGCCAGCAGTCCCATCCGGGACAGGGGTACCTACGAGCAGTACGTC. This encodes CASSPIRDRGTYEQYV.

This clonotype was recorded at least ten times. The gene calls are TRBV12-3 or TRBV12-4 and TRBJ1-2; 7 bases fit TRBD1. This CDR3 spans 12 amino acids. V lost 7 bases, J lost 3 bases, and 2 bases stayed unmatched. The CDR3 nucleotides are TGTGCCAGCACAGGGGGGGACTATGGCTACACCTTC. This gives the protein CASTGGDYGYTF.

In its sample, this clonotype was seen many times. The CDR3 sequence: CASSRGGGLNEQFF. In DNA, the CDR3 is TGCGCCAGCAGCCGCGGCGGGGGGCTCAATGAGCAGTTCTTC. The chain links TRBV4-3 to TRBJ2-1, with TRBD2 matching over 8 bases. V gave up 4 bases and J gave up 6 bases; unmatched junction bases: 5. This CDR3 spans 14 amino acids. The germline CDR1 and CDR2 sequences are LGHNA and YSLEER.

V usage is TRBV12-3 or TRBV12-4 and J usage is TRBJ1-5, with a possible D match to TRBD1 (6 bases). This CDR3 contains 17 residues. Trimming stripped 2 bases from V and 3 bases from J, with 17 bases between. The CDR3 is CASSLSLGGFNNQPQHF. The CDR3 DNA follows: TGTGCCAGCAGTTTAAGCCTGGGGGGCTTTAACAATCAGCCCCAGCATTTT.

This clonotype came up a few times. The gene calls are TRBV5-1 and TRBJ1-1, with D perhaps TRBD1 (5 bases). V lost 4 bases, J lost 2 bases, and 21 bases lay in between. The CDR3 is 17 amino acids. Germline V gene sequence: CDR1 SGHRS, CDR2 YFSETQ. CDR3 bases: TGCGCCAGCAGCGGGGCCTCCGGGACCCGAGGAAACACTGAAGCTTTCTTT. Translated: CASSGASGTRGNTEAFF.

The chain uses TRBV6-1 and TRBJ1-2; 9 positions agree with TRBD1. Germline assignment: CDR1 MNHNS and CDR2 SASEGT. The length of the CDR3 is 12 residues. The V gene end was trimmed by 8 bases and the J gene end by 6 bases; junction bases not matched to a gene: 4. The CDR3 sequence: CASYGQGNGYTF. The CDR3 DNA reads as TGTGCCAGCTATGGACAGGGGAATGGCTACACCTTC.

This clonotype appeared many times. The rearrangement joins TRBV18 to TRBJ1-6; 7 positions match TRBD1. Germline CDR1 KGHSH, CDR2 LQKENI. CDR3 size: 14 residues. J was trimmed by 10 bases and V by 2 bases; bases with no gene match: 5. The CDR3 DNA follows: TGTGCCAGCTCACCATCAGGGGGATACTCACCCCTCCACTTT. Its protein is CASSPSGGYSPLHF. The whole variable domain, remainder taken from reference TRBV18 and TRBJ1-6, is NAGVMQNPRHLVRRRGQEARLRCSPMKGHSHVYWYRQLPEEGLKFMVYLQKENIIDESGMPKERFSAEFPKEGPSILRIQQVVRGDSAAYFCASSPSGGYSPLHFGNGTRLTVT.

This clonotype has at least ten counts. The CDR3 reads CASSLGTDYEQYV. CDR3 sequence (DNA): TGTGCCAGCAGCTTAGGGACAGACTACGAGCAGTACGTC. The rearrangement joins TRBV28 to TRBJ2-7; 7 bases map to TRBD1. This CDR3 region has 13 residues. Per germline, CDR1 MDHEN and CDR2 SYDVKM. V trimming: 6 bases; J trimming: 3 bases; junction bases outside the gene matches: 5.

This clonotype was observed many times. The chain joins TRBV7-2 to TRBJ1-3; D ambiguous. The germline V gene encodes CDR1 SGHTA and CDR2 FQGNSA. V shed 2 bases and J shed 2 bases, with 7 bases lying between them. The CDR3 is 14 residues long. The CDR3 DNA reads TGTGCCAGCAGCTTATGGATTACTGGAAACACCATATATTTT. Translating gives CASSLWITGNTIYF.

The chain is built from TRBV6-2 or TRBV6-3 and TRBJ2-3; unclear D gene. The CDR3 totals 15 residues. The germline V gene has CDR1 MNHEY and CDR2 SVGEGT. The V and J ends lost 7 bases and 5 bases respectively, with 19 bases between them. CDR3 nucleotides: TGTGCCAGCACCATCACTTCGGTTTTCGGAGATACGCAGTATTTT. Translation: CASTITSVFGDTQYF.

This clonotype came up many times. For the CDR3, the DNA is TGTGCCAGCAGCTCCCGCGGACGCCTGCTCTATGGCTACACCTTC. It is translated as CASSSRGRLLYGYTF. V usage is TRBV5-6 and J usage is TRBJ1-2; D is unresolved. V shed 3 bases and J shed 4 bases, with 16 bases lying between them. Germline assignment: CDR1 SGHDT and CDR2 YYEEEE. The CDR3 runs 15 residues.

This clonotype was detected ten times or more. The chain has TRBV7-2 and TRBJ1-2, with D unresolved. V lost 1 base, J lost 1 base, and 10 bases lay in between. CDR3 length equals 15 residues. Germline V lookup: CDR1 SGHTA, CDR2 FQGNSA. The CDR3 loop reads CASSLVGQNNYGYTF. CDR3 in DNA: TGTGCCAGCAGCTTAGTTGGGCAGAATAACTATGGCTACACCTTC. The full variable domain, with the rest looked up from reference TRBV7-2 and TRBJ1-2, is GAGVSQSPSNKVTEKGKDVELRCDPISGHTALYWYRQSLGQGLEFLIYFQGNSAPDKSGLPSDRFSAERTGGSVSTLTIQRTQQEDSAVYLCASSLVGQNNYGYTFGSGTRLTVV.

The table lists this clonotype with many counts. V usage is TRBV5-4 and J usage is TRBJ2-1, with 7 bases aligning to TRBD2. From germline, CDR1 is SGHNT and CDR2 YYREEE (reference sequence). Trimming removed 4 bases from V and 9 bases from J; junction bases left unmatched: 10. This CDR3 is built from 14 residues. The CDR3 nucleotides read TGTGCCAGCAGCCGCGGACTAGGAGAAGGTGAGCAGTTCTTC. This gives the protein CASSRGLGEGEQFF.

This clonotype was counted many times. This chain uses TRBV24-1 with TRBJ2-5, with D perhaps TRBD1 (6 bases). Germline CDR1 reads KGHDR; CDR2 reads SFDVKD. CDR3 length: 14 residues. V lost 3 bases, J lost 4 bases, and 11 bases lay in between. This CDR3 is CATSDPRGGETQYF. The CDR3 DNA is TGTGCCACCAGTGATCCTCGAGGGGGAGAGACCCAGTACTTC.

This clonotype came up many times. The chain carries TRBV5-1 and TRBJ2-7; D unresolved. CDR1 is SGHRS and CDR2 is YFSETQ in the germline V gene. V gave up 0 bases and J gave up 2 bases, with 3 bases separating them. This CDR3 is built from 12 residues. CDR3 nucleotide sequence: TGCGCCAGCAGCTTGGTGGCCTACGAGCAGTACTTC. Amino acids: CASSLVAYEQYF.

The chain employs TRBV7-3 and TRBJ1-2; perhaps TRBD1 as D (5 bases). The germline V gene encodes CDR1 SGHTA and CDR2 FQGTGA. The CDR3 runs 14 residues. Deletions cut 6 bases from V and 7 bases from J, with 18 bases between. The DNA of the CDR3 is TGTGCCAGCAGTCTGACCCTCGGGACGGGTGGCTACACCTTC. Residues: CASSLTLGTGGYTF.

In this sample, this clonotype turned up many times. The J gene is TRBJ1-3, the V gene TRBV7-8; perhaps TRBD1 as D (5 bases). The CDR3 is 18 amino acids. The germline V gene has CDR1 SGHVS and CDR2 FQNEAQ. V lost 8 bases and J 0 bases, leaving 23 bases between the germline ends. This CDR3 is CASAGISSRGHSGNTIYF. The CDR3 DNA is TGTGCCAGCGCAGGGATTTCATCTCGGGGCCACTCTGGAAACACCATATATTTT.

V and J are TRBV7-8 and TRBJ1-5; possible D gene TRBD1, 5 bases. CDR3 size: 15 residues. From germline, CDR1 is SGHVS and CDR2 FQNEAQ. V lost 3 bases and J 2 bases, leaving 11 bases between the germline ends. The CDR3 loop is CASSFWGTGNQPQHF. Written as DNA, the CDR3 is TGTGCCAGCAGCTTTTGGGGGACCGGCAATCAGCCCCAGCATTTT.